Sequencing of this T cell receptor (beta chain) was carried out in a study of cytomegalovirus exposure and HLA in healthy donors. Study observations and caveats: DRB1 had the most TCR associations and HLA-C the fewest, a later analysis found, with rates varying by HLA locus. Indistinguishable V segments, including TRBV6-2 and TRBV6-3, were excluded.

Concerning this clone: As yet, its antigen is unknown.

The CDR3 is made up of 13 amino acids. Germline values: CDR1 SEHNR, CDR2 FQNEAQ (reference sequence). V lost 3 bases, J lost 3 bases, and 9 bases lay in between. The PCR contained 60 Vbeta and 13 Jbeta primers. Generated by immunoSEQ multiplex PCR, the TCRdb table keeps only in-frame clones and is missing some. The table includes 130,000 or so clones, around nine tenths detected once. Sequenced input: PBMCs. The rearrangement links TRBV7-9 to TRBJ2-7; D unclear. This clonotype was obtained from a woman in her 30s in good health and CMV-seronegative. CDR3 in DNA: TGTGCCAGCAGCTTTGCAGGCAACTACGAGCAGTACTTC. This codes for CASSFAGNYEQYF.